The 28 T cell receptor beta chains reported below all come from one sample, sequenced in a study of immune heterogeneity within non-small cell lung tumors. Bulk tumor genomic DNA served as template, at about 600 ng per sample. Biopsy collection occurred during surgery, with several far-apart biopsies per primary tumor. The study cohort was described as untreated, and its members had newly diagnosed non-small cell lung cancer. They went on to have curative surgery. Amplification of the TCR beta CDR3 was achieved through multiplex PCR with 32 V and 13 J primers. TCRdb itself ran the multiplex PCR reads through MiXCR, one entry per CDR3 protein. Here the sample spans approximately 11,000 distinct CDR3 sequences, nearly 30% being singletons. Sequencing was performed on lung tumor tissue. These receptors were obtained from a woman between 45 and 60 years old with non-small cell lung cancer.

The chain is built from TRBV12-3 or TRBV12-4 and TRBJ1-5; D might be TRBD1 (5 bases). The V and J ends lost 4 bases and 6 bases respectively, with 16 bases between them. This CDR3 has 15 amino acids. The chain's CDR3 is CASSYAGTRSQPQHF. DNA of the CDR3: TGTGCCAGCAGTTACGCCGGGACCCGAAGTCAGCCCCAGCATTTT.

V is TRBV3-1 and J is TRBJ2-1; 14 nucleotides agree with TRBD2. Germline CDR1 is LGHDT and CDR2 is YNNKEL (reference sequence). J lost 4 bases, V lost 6 bases, and 5 bases had no gene match. The CDR3 extends over 16 amino acids. The CDR3 spells CASSPRLAGGYNEQFF. The DNA of the CDR3 is TGTGCCAGCAGTCCTAGACTAGCGGGAGGGTACAATGAGCAGTTCTTC.

The chain employs TRBV27 and TRBJ2-7; 8 bases match TRBD1. V was clipped by 3 bases and J by 6 bases; unmatched bases: 4. The germline CDR1 and CDR2 sequences are MNHEY and SMNVEV (reference sequence). CDR3 length: 13 residues. CDR3 region: CASSLRTGLEQYF. The CDR3 coding sequence is TGTGCCAGCAGTTTGCGGACAGGGCTCGAGCAGTACTTC.

This clonotype qualifies as medium-sized. The chain recombines TRBV10-3 with TRBJ1-2; D gene ambiguous. The V gene lost 3 bases and the J gene lost 5 bases, with 7 bases spanning the gap. Germline loops: CDR1 ENHRY, CDR2 SYGVKD. The CDR3 length is 12 residues. The CDR3 DNA follows: TGTGCCATCAGTGATGGGAATTATGGCTACACCTTC. It encodes CAISDGNYGYTF.

This clonotype was seen ten or more times. This may arise from a read error, as a much more abundant clone is one base away. The V gene is TRBV15, the J gene TRBJ2-2; TRBD2 aligns across 8 bases. This CDR3 has 16 residues. CDR1 is LNHNV, CDR2 YYDKDF, per germline (reference sequence). In DNA, the CDR3 is TGTGCCATCAGCAGAATAGCGGGACATAACACCGGGGAGCTGTTTTTT. As protein: CAISRIAGHNTGELFF.

This clonotype is medium-sized by share. The gene calls are TRBV11-3 and TRBJ2-2; D ambiguous. CDR3 length: 13 amino acids. Deletions cut 5 bases from V and 3 bases from J, with 7 bases between. The germline V gene has CDR1 SGHNT and CDR2 YENEEA. CDR3: CASSQPYTGELFF. Written as DNA, the CDR3 is TGTGCCAGCAGCCAGCCCTACACCGGGGAGCTGTTTTTT.

This clonotype was picked up a small number of times. The CDR3 DNA follows: TGTGCCAGCAGCCCGAACTCAGGGGACACTGAAGCTTTCTTT. The encoded protein is CASSPNSGDTEAFF. This chain uses TRBV9 with TRBJ1-1, with D possibly being TRBD1 (6 bases). From germline, CDR1 is SGDLS and CDR2 YYNGEE. The CDR3 extends over 14 amino acids. The V and J ends lost 4 bases and 3 bases respectively, with 13 bases between them.

This clonotype is medium-sized. The chain is built from TRBV20-1 and TRBJ1-1; unclear D gene. Trimming pared 6 bases from V and 5 bases from J, leaving 16 bases between. In germline, CDR1 is DFQATT, CDR2 SNEGSKA (reference sequence). The CDR3 sequence is 13 residues long. The CDR3 is CSASWGGRTEAFF. CDR3 coding DNA: TGCAGTGCCTCCTGGGGAGGGCGGACTGAAGCTTTCTTT.

This clonotype was counted between two and nine times. At one boundary the junction diverges from the germline segment, which might be a read error. The chain recombines TRBV6-1 with TRBJ1-1; D call uncertain. CDR3 length equals 13 residues. Germline values: CDR1 MNHNS, CDR2 SASEGT. This chain's CDR3 is CASSEVYNTEALF. The CDR3 DNA is TGTGCCAGCAGTGAAGTTTACAACACTGAAGCTCTCTTT.

The sample holds many counts of this clonotype. The rearrangement uses TRBV28 and TRBJ1-1, with 8 bases matching TRBD1. The germline gives CDR1 MDHEN, CDR2 SYDVKM. Unmatched junction bases numbered 9, after V lost 6 bases and J lost 6 bases. CDR3 size: 14 residues. CDR3 in DNA: TGTGCCAGCAGAACGGACAGGGCGAGTGCTGAAGCTTTCTTT. It specifies CASRTDRASAEAFF.

By proportion, this clonotype is medium-sized. The chain employs TRBV6-2 or TRBV6-3 and TRBJ2-7; TRBD1 matches at 7 bases. This CDR3 spans 16 amino acids. CDR1 and CDR2 (germline): MNHEY, SVGEGT. J was trimmed by 0 bases and V by 7 bases; bases with no gene match: 12. CDR3 sequence (DNA): TGTGCCAGCACCGGAAGGGGGCAGCCAAGCTCCTACGAGCAGTACTTC. Amino acid sequence: CASTGRGQPSSYEQYF.

This chain joins TRBV19 and TRBJ2-1, with TRBD2 identical over 11 bases. V trimming: 8 bases; J trimming: 8 bases; junction bases outside the gene matches: 14. The CDR3 contains 16 residues. Germline V gene data show CDR1 as LNHDA and CDR2 as SQIVND (reference sequence). DNA of the CDR3: TGTGCCAGTTCACCCGGGGCGAGACTAGCGGGATATGAGCAGTTCTTC. It encodes CASSPGARLAGYEQFF.

The chain joins TRBV28 to TRBJ2-7, with TRBD2 matching over 8 bases. Looked up from germline, CDR1 is MDHEN and CDR2 is SYDVKM. The V segment lost 6 bases and the J segment 7 bases; nucleotides outside the gene matches: 8. CDR3 size: 13 residues. CDR3 amino acids: CASSPPGGREQYF. CDR3 nucleotide sequence: TGTGCCAGCAGCCCCCCGGGGGGGAGGGAGCAGTACTTC.

In this sample, this clonotype turned up a few times. The rearrangement uses TRBV9 and TRBJ1-3; weak D call: TRBD1 (6 bases). The length of the CDR3 is 15 residues. The germline V gene has CDR1 SGDLS and CDR2 YYNGEE. V lost 4 bases and J lost 3, with 14 bases in between. The DNA of the CDR3 is TGTGCCAGCAGCCCCCCGGGGGCGGTTGGAAACACCATATATTTT. This codes for CASSPPGAVGNTIYF.

This clonotype was detected a few times. V usage is TRBV11-2 and J usage is TRBJ2-5; TRBD1 or TRBD2 may be the D gene (5 bases each). V was pared by 1 base and J by 5 bases, with 14 bases between. The CDR3 is 15 residues long. In germline, CDR1 is SGHAT, CDR2 FQNNGV. In DNA form, the CDR3 reads TGTGCCAGCAGCTTAGGTGTGGGGACCAGCGAGACCCAGTACTTC. It translates to CASSLGVGTSETQYF.

Many counts were recorded for this clonotype. V usage is TRBV24-1 and J usage is TRBJ2-3, with a tentative D call TRBD2 (5 bases). CDR1 KGHDR and CDR2 SFDVKD come from the germline V gene. Deletions cut 4 bases from V and 5 bases from J, with 12 bases between. This CDR3 is built from 14 residues. The CDR3 here is CATSDRGGGDTQYF. CDR3 bases: TGTGCCACCAGTGACCGCGGAGGAGGAGATACGCAGTATTTT.

This clonotype has just one count. This may be a read error: a much more frequent sequence differs by one nucleotide. This chain connects TRBV6-9 to TRBJ1-1; possible D gene TRBD1, 5 bases. Between the trimmed V and J ends, which lost 3 bases and 1 base, there was a span of 15 bases. CDR1 is MNHGY, CDR2 SVAAGI, per germline. The CDR3 length is 16 residues. The CDR3 sequence: CASSYVPQAENTEAFF. The CDR3 coding sequence is TGTGCCAGCAGTTACGTCCCACAGGCGGAGAACACTGAAGCTTTCTTT.

This clonotype has a single count. A much bigger clone sits one base away, suggesting this may be a read error. The chain is built from TRBV6-2 or TRBV6-3 and TRBJ2-1; 7 bases fit TRBD2. Germline V gene data show CDR1 as MNHEY and CDR2 as SVGEGT. The CDR3 is 13 amino acids. V was pared by 10 bases and J by 8 bases, with 11 bases of the junction left unmatched. In DNA form, the CDR3 reads TGTGCCACCGATTCCCCTGCGGGAGATGAGCAGTTCTTC. It is translated as CATDSPAGDEQFF.

This clonotype was seen repeatedly, ten times or more. V usage is TRBV10-3 and J usage is TRBJ2-7, with D maybe TRBD1 (6 bases). With 3 bases removed from V and 6 bases from J, the gap between germline ends came to 6 bases. The germline gives CDR1 ENHRY, CDR2 SYGVKD. This CDR3 is 11 amino acids long. The CDR3 coding sequence is TGTGCCATCAGTGAAGGGGGCGAGCAGTACTTC. It encodes CAISEGGEQYF.

About this clonotype itself: This could be a read error, since a much larger clone is one nucleotide away. V is TRBV5-1 and J is TRBJ2-3; 9 bases map to TRBD2. With V trimmed by 7 bases and J by 4 bases, 13 bases remained unmatched. The CDR3 is 16 residues long. Germline loops: CDR1 SGHRS, CDR2 YFSETQ. As DNA, the CDR3 is TGCGCCAGCGGCTCCCAAAGTAGCGGGAGTTCAGATACGCAGTATTTT. Encoded protein: CASGSQSSGSSDTQYF.

This clonotype was found a few times. The chain links TRBV2 to TRBJ2-6; no definite D call. The V end lost 4 bases, the J end lost 0 bases, and 7 bases lay between the germline ends. Germline loops: CDR1 SNHLY, CDR2 FYNNEI. The length of the CDR3 is 15 residues. The DNA of the CDR3 is TGTGCCAGCAGTGGGGGTCCCTCTGGGGCCAACGTCCTGACTTTC. As protein: CASSGGPSGANVLTF.

This clonotype has at least ten counts. The V and J genes are TRBV10-2 and TRBJ2-7, with TRBD2 matching 10 bases. The CDR3 is 16 residues long. CDR1 and CDR2 from the germline V gene are WSHSY and SAAADI. Trimming cost V 0 bases and J 0 bases; bases outside gene matches: 2. The CDR3 DNA sequence: TGCGCCAGCAGTGAGTCGACTAGCGGGCTCTCCTACGAGCAGTACTTC. Translating gives CASSESTSGLSYEQYF.

There are a few counts of this clonotype. The chain uses TRBV11-2 and TRBJ2-3, with D unresolved. The germline gives CDR1 SGHAT, CDR2 FQNNGV. V was pared by 0 bases and J by 6 bases, with 13 bases between. This CDR3 has 15 residues. CDR3 nucleotides: TGTGCCAGCAGCTTAGAGCGTTTCACCCCGGATACGCAGTATTTT. Translation gives CASSLERFTPDTQYF.

In the case of this clonotype: This may stem from a read error, because a much larger clone lies one nucleotide away. The chain employs TRBV20-1 and TRBJ1-4; D remains ambiguous. Germline V CDR1 and CDR2: DFQATT, SNEGSKA (reference sequence). The ends were cut back, 4 bases at V and 7 bases at J, with 13 bases in the middle. This CDR3 contains 13 residues. The CDR3 region is CSAISSGSEKLFF. CDR3 coding DNA: TGCAGTGCTATTTCCTCGGGGAGTGAAAAACTGTTTTTT.

Many counts were recorded for this clonotype. The chain has TRBV10-3 and TRBJ2-7; 13 bases are a match to TRBD2. This CDR3 is built from 16 residues. Per the germline V gene, CDR1 is ENHRY and CDR2 is SYGVKD. Germline trimming cut 7 bases from V and 3 bases from J; bases unmatched to any gene: 9. This CDR3 reads CAITDRLAGGVYEQYF. In DNA form, the CDR3 reads TGTGCCATCACGGATCGACTAGCGGGGGGCGTCTACGAGCAGTACTTC.

The table lists this clonotype with many counts. The chain joins TRBV6-1 to TRBJ1-2; weak D call: TRBD1 (5 bases). V lost 8 bases and J lost 5, with 18 bases in between. The CDR3 covers 14 residues. Germline V gene sequence: CDR1 MNHNS, CDR2 SASEGT. The CDR3 protein is CASCEGDSLYGYTF. The CDR3 DNA reads TGTGCCAGCTGCGAGGGAGACAGCCTGTATGGCTACACCTTC.

This clonotype occurred many times. The V call is TRBV28, the J call TRBJ1-5, with TRBD1 as a possible D gene (5 bases). The germline gives CDR1 MDHEN, CDR2 SYDVKM. V was cut by 5 bases and J by 1 base, with 18 bases left in between. The CDR3 has 17 amino acids. DNA of the CDR3: TGTGCCAGCAGTCCACCCCCCGGGGACTCGAGCAATCAGCCCCAGCATTTT. It encodes CASSPPPGDSSNQPQHF.

This clonotype is classed as large (0.1 to 1%). The chain is built from TRBV20-1 and TRBJ1-4; TRBD1 matches 12 bases. V gave up 4 bases and J gave up 9 bases; unmatched junction bases: 3. Germline V CDR1 and CDR2: DFQATT, SNEGSKA (reference sequence). This CDR3 is 13 amino acids long. The CDR3 DNA sequence: TGCAGTGCTAACCGGGACAGGGGGCAAAAACTGTTTTTT. It encodes CSANRDRGQKLFF.